Following are 20 T cell receptor beta chains from one sample sequenced in a study of cytomegalovirus exposure and HLA in healthy donors. Researchers ran the PCR with 60 Vbeta and 13 Jbeta primers. Using immunoSEQ multiplex PCR, the repertoire was profiled, and TCRdb retains in-frame clones only, with some absent. Here the sample spans under 200,000 clones, over 80% being singletons. The specimen was PBMCs. These receptors originate from a human donor in good health.

The rearrangement uses TRBV7-2 and TRBJ2-5, with a weak D call TRBD1 (6 bases). The length of the CDR3 is 15 residues. Per the germline V gene, CDR1 is SGHTA and CDR2 is FQGNSA. Trimming removed 2 bases at V and 2 bases at J, with 12 bases between. For the CDR3, the DNA is TGTGCCAGCAGCTTACTCCAGGGGAAACAAGAGACCCAGTACTTC. It is translated as CASSLLQGKQETQYF.

J is TRBJ1-2 and V is TRBV6-1; TRBD1 matches 7 bases. CDR3 size: 13 residues. Germline V gene lookup returns CDR1 MNHNS and CDR2 SASEGT. V dropped 2 bases and J dropped 8; count of bases not matched to a gene: 5. In DNA, the CDR3 is TGTGCCAGCAGTGAACCCAGGGGGGAAGGCTACACCTTC. It specifies CASSEPRGEGYTF.

A note on this clone: The germline gene is not matched at one end of the junction; a read error may be the cause. The chain uses TRBV7-9 and TRBJ1-1, with TRBD1 as a possible D gene (5 bases). The CDR3 runs to 12 residues. Germline CDR1 and CDR2: SEHNR and FQNEAQ (reference sequence). The CDR3 bases are TGTTCCAGCAGACCTCTGGGGCCAGAAGCTTTCTTT. It specifies CSSRPLGPEAFF. Based on the CDR3 plus reference TRBV7-9 and TRBJ1-1, the full variable domain is DTGVSQNPRHKITKRGQNVTFRCDPISEHNRLYWYRQTLGQGPEFLTYFQNEAQLEKSRLLSDRFSAERPKGSFSTLEIQRTEQGDSAMYLCSSRPLGPEAFFGQGTRLTVV.

The V gene is TRBV29-1, the J gene TRBJ1-6, with D hard to call. Trimming cost V 7 bases and J 9 bases, with 10 bases left between them. The CDR3 extends over 11 amino acids. Germline V gene sequence: CDR1 SQVTM, CDR2 ANQGSEA. The CDR3, as DNA: TGCAGCGCCCCGGTGTTTTCACCCCTCCACTTT. Protein product: CSAPVFSPLHF. The complete variable domain, with remaining parts taken from reference TRBV29-1 and TRBJ1-6, reads SAVISQKPSRDICQRGTSLTIQCQVDSQVTMMFWYRQQPGQSLTLIATANQGSEATYESGFVIDKFPISRPNLTFSTLTVSNMSPEDSSIYLCSAPVFSPLHFGNGTRLTVT.

The table lists this clone with a few counts. The chain uses TRBV4-1 and TRBJ1-5, with D perhaps TRBD1 (5 bases). The CDR3 length is 14 residues. Trimming took off 5 bases at V and 9 bases at J, with 17 bases between the two ends. The germline V gene has CDR1 MGHRA and CDR2 YSYEKL. CDR3 coding DNA: TGCGCCAGCAGCAGGGACTTTTCAGGGAGGCCCCAGCATTTT. It specifies CASSRDFSGRPQHF.

This chain uses TRBV6-1 with TRBJ2-7; TRBD2 aligns across 10 bases. V dropped 6 bases and J dropped 3; count of bases not matched to a gene: 8. CDR1 is MNHNS and CDR2 is SASEGT in the germline V gene. CDR3 size: 15 residues. The CDR3 is CASSLPSGGGYEQYF. CDR3 sequence (DNA): TGTGCCAGCAGCCTCCCAAGCGGGGGGGGCTACGAGCAGTACTTC.

The chain uses TRBV29-1 and TRBJ2-1; D ambiguous. The CDR3 loop spans 14 amino acids. Germline values: CDR1 SQVTM, CDR2 ANQGSEA. Trimming took 3 bases from V and 0 from J, leaving 9 bases between them. CDR3 in amino acids: CSVDIEDSYNEQFF. The CDR3, as DNA: TGCAGCGTTGATATCGAGGACTCCTACAATGAGCAGTTCTTC.

The rearrangement links TRBV6-5 to TRBJ2-7; 11 positions match TRBD2. After removal of 5 bases from V and 6 bases from J, the junction contained 9 bases not matched to a gene. Germline lookup yields CDR1 MNHEY and CDR2 SVGAGI. The CDR3 contains 15 residues. CDR3 bases: TGTGCCAGCAGTCGACTAGCGGGACCCGGGCTCGAGCAGTACTTC. It encodes CASSRLAGPGLEQYF.

The chain joins TRBV9 to TRBJ2-2, with D possibly being TRBD2 (6 bases). This CDR3 has 15 amino acids. The germline V gene encodes CDR1 SGDLS and CDR2 YYNGEE. V was clipped by 0 bases and J by 6 bases, with 12 bases between them. The CDR3 loop is CASSVVAGEAGELFF. The CDR3 nucleotides read TGTGCCAGCAGCGTAGTGGCCGGGGAGGCCGGGGAGCTGTTTTTT.

This chain uses TRBV7-6 with TRBJ2-7; 7 bases align to TRBD1. V lost 5 bases and J lost 3; bases outside the gene matches: 7. This CDR3 is 14 amino acids long. Germline V gives CDR1 SGHVS, CDR2 FNYEAQ. The CDR3 DNA reads TGTGCCAGCAGCGGGGACAGTACAAACTACGAGCAGTACTTC. As protein: CASSGDSTNYEQYF.

This chain uses TRBV16 with TRBJ2-7; D possibly corresponds to TRBD2 (5 bases). Germline V CDR1 and CDR2: KGHSY, FQNENV. Trimming cost V 2 bases and J 3 bases, with 11 bases left between them. The CDR3 runs 14 residues. The CDR3: CASSQPGGFYEQYF. The CDR3 DNA reads TGTGCCAGCAGCCAACCGGGCGGGTTCTACGAGCAGTACTTC.

V and J are TRBV4-3 and TRBJ1-2; 8 bases are a match to TRBD1. The CDR3 sequence is 15 residues long. Germline V lookup: CDR1 LGHNA, CDR2 YSLEER. V lost 1 base and J lost 3; bases outside the gene matches: 4. CDR3 in amino acids: CASSQATGVYYGYTF. The CDR3 DNA reads as TGCGCCAGCAGCCAAGCGACAGGGGTCTACTATGGCTACACCTTC.

The chain carries TRBV5-4 and TRBJ2-3, with D unresolved. The CDR3 covers 11 residues. Germline values: CDR1 SGHNT, CDR2 YYREEE (reference sequence). V shed 2 bases and J shed 6 bases, with 4 bases lying between them. The CDR3: CASSFRDTQYF. The CDR3 nucleotides are TGTGCCAGCAGCTTTCGGGATACGCAGTATTTT.

The chain is built from TRBV6-1 and TRBJ1-3, with 7 bases identical to TRBD1. After removal of 8 bases from V and 3 bases from J, the junction contained 4 bases not matched to a gene. The CDR3 sequence is 13 residues long. Germline CDR1 is MNHNS and CDR2 is SASEGT. CDR3 protein: CASAGQSGNTIYF. Here the CDR3 DNA reads TGTGCCAGCGCGGGACAGAGTGGAAACACCATATATTTT.

This rearrangement joins TRBV6-5 to TRBJ1-5; D gene unclear. CDR3 size: 13 residues. V lost 4 bases, J lost 4 bases, and 8 bases lay in between. Germline-derived CDR1 and CDR2 are MNHEY and SVGAGI. The CDR3 loop reads CASSSSVNQPQHF. In DNA form, the CDR3 reads TGTGCCAGCAGTTCGTCTGTTAATCAGCCCCAGCATTTT.

V is TRBV10-3 and J is TRBJ2-1; D not resolved. The V gene lost 2 bases and the J gene lost 6 bases, with 8 bases spanning the gap. Germline assignment: CDR1 ENHRY and CDR2 SYGVKD. The CDR3 extends over 13 amino acids. The CDR3 sequence: CAISEGCGNEQFF. Written as DNA, the CDR3 is TGTGCCATCAGTGAGGGCTGTGGCAATGAGCAGTTCTTC.

The chain links TRBV9 to TRBJ1-4; 10 positions agree with TRBD1. The CDR3 contains 16 residues. Germline CDR1 SGDLS, CDR2 YYNGEE. The ends lost 3 bases at V and 7 bases at J; junction bases unmatched: 9. CDR3 DNA sequence: TGTGCCAGCAGCGCCCGCTGGGGACAGGGGATTGAAAAACTGTTTTTT. As protein: CASSARWGQGIEKLFF.

The gene calls are TRBV4-3 and TRBJ2-5; TRBD2 matches 7 bases. The trim removed 3 bases at V and 1 base at J, leaving 8 bases unmatched. There are 16 residues in the CDR3. Germline CDR1 reads LGHNA; CDR2 reads YSLEER. Written as DNA, the CDR3 is TGCGCCAGCAGCCAGAACGCTGGGGGGGTCCAAGAGACCCAGTACTTC. It yields the protein CASSQNAGGVQETQYF.

This chain uses TRBV19 with TRBJ1-1, with TRBD1 matching over 10 bases. The CDR3 runs to 14 residues. The V and J ends lost 5 bases and 4 bases, in that order; junction bases with no gene match: 4. CDR1 LNHDA and CDR2 SQIVND come from the germline V gene (reference sequence). The DNA of the CDR3 is TGTGCCAGTAGTCGGGACAGGGGTATCACTGAAGCTTTCTTT. Its translation: CASSRDRGITEAFF.

This clone came up once. The chain uses TRBV6-5 and TRBJ1-6, with TRBD1 matching over 8 bases. The CDR3 loop spans 16 amino acids. Germline CDR1 MNHEY, CDR2 SVGAGI. V was pared by 0 bases and J by 10 bases, with 8 bases of the junction left unmatched. The CDR3 loop reads CASSYSFGQGKSPLHF. The CDR3 region has the DNA TGTGCCAGCAGTTACTCGTTCGGACAGGGAAAGTCACCCCTCCACTTT.